This TCR beta chain appears in the sequencing data of a study of T cell repertoires in cytomegalovirus infection (dated by TCRdb to 2018 to 2020). Background for the entire study: Donor HLA type was relevant to the analysis, as public TCR beta signatures indicated carriage of CMV infection together with the matching HLA type.

Of note for this clonotype: The target of this receptor is not known. The sample holds no much larger clone one base away, and base qualities are not on file.

Beyond this particular receptor, the publication reports: The ex vivo response was dominated by HLA-C-restricted CMV-specific TCR beta clonotypes, and the single most frequent clonotype in two of eight donors was supplied by these HLA-C-restricted clonotypes. In both this cohort and an independent cohort of 352 donors, the cumulative frequency of public TCR beta family members distinguished carriers of CMV infection plus the relevant HLA type.

Taken from the germline V gene (reference sequence), the CDR1 and CDR2 loops are MNHEY and SMNVEV. Measured from the cysteine to the phenylalanine, the CDR3 is 17 residues long. CDR3 DNA only is kept here, 51 bases in frame from base 1. V loses 5 bases at its end and J loses 6 bases; junction bases beyond the gene matches: 9. Sequenced using an Illumina HiSeq 1500. TCRdb trimmed the raw reads at Q25, called clones with MiXCR and kept productive beta chains. CDR3 protein sequences are deduplicated, and each keeps its most common genes and DNA. This sample gives around 630,000 distinct CDR3 sequences in total; 20% to 25% of them show up just once. The ten largest clonotypes hold roughly 8% of the sample.

This clonotype originated in a human donor in good health (CMV status not recorded). Some clones in this sample may be carry-over from other donors' samples. The sequence joins TRBV27 to TRBJ2-1; TRBD2 fits 14 bases in the junction. Input material: CD8+ T cells from PBMCs. CDR3 protein: CASSQRGGLAGVNEQFF. The nucleotide sequence is given as TGTGCCAGCAGTCAAAGGGGGGGACTAGCGGGGGTCAATGAGCAGTTCTTC.